This passage covers 10 T cell receptor beta chains from one sample sequenced in a study of response to subunit inactivated influenza vaccine. TCRdb recomputed calls from the RT-PCR reads with MiXCR, one row per CDR3 protein. The sample lists over 150,000 distinct CDR3 sequences, about 11% occurring once. Sequencing used CD8+ T cells sorted from PBMCs, obtained less than 30 months after vaccination. The receptors here all came from a man aged 45 to 75 who received an inactivated influenza vaccine.

The chain employs TRBV6-5 and TRBJ2-3; tentatively, D is TRBD2 (5 bases). The germline V and J ends were trimmed by 2 bases and 2 bases, with 8 bases remaining between them. The CDR3 is 14 residues long. CDR1 and CDR2 (germline): MNHEY, SVGAGI. CDR3 coding DNA: TGTGCCAGCAGTTACGGAGGTTTCACAGATACGCAGTATTTT. This gives the protein CASSYGGFTDTQYF.

At least ten counts were recorded for this clonotype. V is TRBV28 and J is TRBJ2-7; TRBD2 agrees at 10 bases. This CDR3 comprises 16 residues. In germline, CDR1 is MDHEN, CDR2 SYDVKM. Trimming removed 5 bases from V and 0 bases from J; junction bases left unmatched: 7. CDR3 residues: CASSLTSGTYSYEQYF. Written as DNA, the CDR3 is TGTGCCAGCAGTCTCACTAGCGGGACCTACTCCTACGAGCAGTACTTC.

The CDR3 nucleotides are TGTGCCAGCAGCCCAATCAAGACCTCGGGCGGAGGCTACACCTTC. This translates into CASSPIKTSGGGYTF. The V gene is TRBV6-1, the J gene TRBJ1-2, with D unresolved. V was shortened by 6 bases and J by 8 bases, with 22 bases between the two germline ends. The CDR3 has 15 residues. Germline values: CDR1 MNHNS, CDR2 SASEGT.

This clonotype was seen a handful of times. CDR3 nucleotides: TGCGCCAGCAGCCAAGATTACCTCTCCTACGAGCAGTACTTC. Translation gives CASSQDYLSYEQYF. This rearrangement joins TRBV4-3 to TRBJ2-7; D unclear. This CDR3 region has 14 residues. The germline CDR1 and CDR2 sequences are LGHNA and YSLEER. V was shortened by 0 bases and J by 0 bases, with 6 bases between the two germline ends.

There are a few counts of this clonotype. The rearrangement joins TRBV5-1 to TRBJ2-3; D perhaps matches TRBD2 (5 bases). The germline V gene has CDR1 SGHRS and CDR2 YFSETQ. This CDR3 region has 14 residues. V shed 5 bases and J shed 0 bases, with 10 bases lying between them. CDR3 nucleotides: TGCGCCAGCAGGGCAGGAGGTAGCACAGATACGCAGTATTTT. As protein: CASRAGGSTDTQYF.

The CDR3 sequence is CASSSTMRAGRTEAFF. The CDR3 DNA follows: TGTGCCAGCAGTTCCACAATGCGGGCAGGGAGGACTGAAGCTTTCTTT. V is TRBV6-5 and J is TRBJ1-1, with D maybe TRBD1 (5 bases). Germline V lookup: CDR1 MNHEY, CDR2 SVGAGI. V was shortened by 4 bases and J by 5 bases, with 20 bases between the two germline ends. The CDR3 sequence is 16 residues long.

In its sample, this clonotype was seen a few times. The J gene is TRBJ2-5, the V gene TRBV28, with TRBD1 matching 7 bases. In germline, CDR1 is MDHEN, CDR2 SYDVKM. The junction had 11 bases not matched to a gene; V was cut back by 3 bases and J by 4 bases. CDR3 length: 16 amino acids. The CDR3 protein is CASSFFEDRISETQYF. The CDR3 bases are TGTGCCAGCAGTTTTTTTGAGGACAGGATATCAGAGACCCAGTACTTC.

This clonotype was counted ten times or more. The rearrangement uses TRBV5-1 and TRBJ1-1, with TRBD1 identical over 9 bases. V dropped 0 bases and J dropped 6; count of bases not matched to a gene: 12. The CDR3 consists of 17 residues. Germline V lookup: CDR1 SGHRS, CDR2 YFSETQ. In DNA, the CDR3 is TGCGCCAGCAGCTTGGCCGGGACAGGGCATATTGGTCCTGAAGCTTTCTTT. Its protein product is CASSLAGTGHIGPEAFF.

The table lists this clonotype with a few counts. The rearrangement joins TRBV14 to TRBJ2-1, with 8 bases fitting TRBD2. The CDR3 extends over 14 amino acids. J lost 7 bases, V lost 4 bases, and 6 bases had no gene match. Germline lookup yields CDR1 SGHDN and CDR2 FVKESK. CDR3 nucleotide sequence: TGTGCCAGCAGCCCCGGGGGGGTGTTAAATGAGCAGTTCTTC. This codes for CASSPGGVLNEQFF.

The table lists this clonotype with many counts. V is TRBV6-5 and J is TRBJ1-1, with D hard to call. Trimming took 7 bases from V and 3 from J, leaving 12 bases between them. The CDR3 extends over 13 amino acids. Germline-derived CDR1 and CDR2 are MNHEY and SVGAGI. The CDR3 region has the DNA TGTGCCAGCAATTGGGGATTGGACACTGAAGCTTTCTTT. It specifies CASNWGLDTEAFF.